This T cell receptor (beta chain) emerged from a study of human T cells and chemical hapten exposure. Study-wide background: Patients, largely female, had alopecia areata, totalis or universalis.

TCRdb called the RACE reads again in MiXCR, with one record for every CDR3 protein. This sample has some 91,000 distinct CDR3 sequences, with 25% to 35% found just once. Time point of the sample: patch test 3, about 24 weeks after DPC sensitization. Treatment indicated: therapeutic diphenylcyclopropenone sensitization with weekly scalp DPC. Donation of samples came from alopecia patients who were 18 to 70 years old and suitable for DPC. Germline V gene lookup returns CDR1 KGHDR and CDR2 SFDVKD. Trimming removed 5 bases at V and 3 bases at J, with 11 bases between. This CDR3 region has 14 residues. The sample in question was whole blood, obtained in connection with sensitization to the hapten diphenylcyclopropenone (DPC). The chain carries TRBV24-1 and TRBJ2-3; D is perhaps TRBD2 (5 bases). The clonotype was recovered from a middle-aged man with alopecia areata. Some clones in this sample may be carry-over from other donors' samples. The CDR3 DNA reads TGTGCCACCAGTGCTCTAGCTGAAACAGATACGCAGTATTTT. This encodes CATSALAETDTQYF.